The rows below give T cell receptor beta chains drawn from one sample of a study of post-analysis software for immune sequencing data. TCRdb recomputed calls from the PCR reads with MiXCR, one row per CDR3 protein. Among 350,000 to 450,000 distinct CDR3 sequences listed, approximately 33% were seen once. Sequenced: blood. The receptors shown here come from a girl under 18 with multiple sclerosis. Each CDR3 is given with its conserved first and last residue. Each record gives: V gene, clone size, CDR3 length, J gene, D gene, CDR3 DNA, CDR3 protein. The D gene is left open where the match is weak. Not every row has a clone size; where given, it reads once, few, many or a size class.

>TRBV27|.|15|TRBJ2-2|.
TGTGCCAGCAGTTTATCACCACGGAACACCGGGGAGCTGTTTTTT
CASSLSPRNTGELFF
>TRBV7-9|.|13|TRBJ2-3|.
TGTGCCAGCAGCCCTTCTAGTACAGATACGCAGTATTTT
CASSPSSTDTQYF
>TRBV18|once|13|TRBJ2-1|.
TGTGCCAGCTCCGTTCAGGGTTCGGATGAGCAGTTCTTC
CASSVQGSDEQFF
>TRBV6-6|.|15|TRBJ2-3|.
TGTGCCAGCAGTTCGCCCGTTGGGACGGCGGATACGCAGTATTTT
CASSSPVGTADTQYF
>TRBV25-1|.|14|TRBJ2-1|.
TGTGCCAGCAGTGATTTCACGGATTACAATGAGCAGTTCTTC
CASSDFTDYNEQFF
>TRBV20-1|.|14|TRBJ1-1|.
TGCAGTCTTAGTGGACGCAGGTGGGGCACTGAAGCTTTCTTT
CSLSGRRWGTEAFF
>TRBV12-3/TRBV12-4|.|16|TRBJ1-5|.
TGTGCCAGCAGCTTAGCGGAGGGGTACAGAGATCAGCCCCAGCATTTT
CASSLAEGYRDQPQHF
>TRBV20-1|.|14|TRBJ2-3|TRBD2
TGCAGTGCTCTAGCGGGGGGGCCCGAAGATACGCAGTATTTT
CSALAGGPEDTQYF
>TRBV6-1|many|15|TRBJ1-1|TRBD1
TGTGCCAGCAGTCCCGGGACAGGTCTGAACACTGAAGCTTTCTTT
CASSPGTGLNTEAFF
>TRBV6-2/TRBV6-3|.|16|TRBJ2-1|TRBD2
TGTGCCAGCAGGGGTAAAGGCGGGGGGGCCCGACTTGAGCAGTTCTTC
CASRGKGGGARLEQFF
>TRBV20-1|.|16|TRBJ2-3|.
TGCAGTGCTAGAGATCTGGGCTACCTGATCACAGATACGCAGTATTTT
CSARDLGYLITDTQYF
>TRBV6-1|few|13|TRBJ2-3|.
TGTGCCAGCACCCTGCCCGAGTTGTATACGCAGTATTTT
CASTLPELYTQYF